These 5 T cell receptor beta chains were all obtained from the same sample, sequenced in a study of blood T cell repertoires in COVID-19 (dated by TCRdb to the early 2020s). To prepare the library, the immunoSEQ multiplex PCR assay was applied. Entries here come from immuneACCESS through TCRdb and include only in-frame sequences with V and J called. Some clones fail to appear in such tables; in the studies checked, an unresolved V gene covers under half of the shortfall, and the cause of the remainder is unknown. The sample has around 200,000 clones on record, around 84% of them singletons. The biggest ten clones account for approximately 15% of the sample. The sample was peripheral blood. Every receptor here comes from a man under 40 with active or convalescent COVID-19.

The genes are TRBV10-3 and TRBJ1-2; D gene ambiguous. The CDR3 contains 15 residues. V was trimmed by 0 bases and J by 4 bases, leaving 12 bases between them. Germline values: CDR1 ENHRY, CDR2 SYGVKD. This CDR3 reads CAISESLTIAYGYTF. In nucleotides, the CDR3 is TGTGCCATCAGTGAGTCTCTAACCATCGCCTATGGCTACACCTTC.

The chain couples TRBV11-3 to TRBJ1-1; maybe TRBD1 (6 bases). There are 12 residues in the CDR3. The germline gives CDR1 SGHNT, CDR2 YENEEA. V lost 6 bases and J lost 1, with 6 bases in between. The CDR3 loop is CASRQGNTEAFF. CDR3 nucleotides: TGTGCCAGCAGACAGGGGAACACTGAAGCTTTCTTT.

Of note for this clone: Other DNA sequences in this specimen translate into the identical CDR3. The chain is built from TRBV27 and TRBJ1-5; D is unresolved. This CDR3 region has 13 residues. Germline CDR1 and CDR2: MNHEY and SMNVEV (reference sequence). The ends were cut back, 2 bases at V and 4 bases at J, with 6 bases in the middle. For the CDR3, the DNA is TGTGCCAGCAGTTTAAGCCTAAATCAGCCCCAGCATTTT. Amino acids: CASSLSLNQPQHF.

DNA for the CDR3: TGTGCCAGCAGTGAAGGGGCCTTCCGTAGACAAGAGACCCAGTACTTC. Translation: CASSEGAFRRQETQYF. This chain connects TRBV2 to TRBJ2-5; D is uncertain. The V gene lost 1 base and the J gene lost 2 bases, with 14 bases spanning the gap. This CDR3 comprises 16 residues. Per germline, CDR1 SNHLY and CDR2 FYNNEI.

The rearrangement joins TRBV15 to TRBJ2-1; 8 bases line up with TRBD2. This CDR3 has 19 residues. Germline CDR1 is LNHNV and CDR2 is YYDKDF (reference sequence). V lost 0 bases, J lost 5 bases, and 15 bases stayed unmatched. CDR3 sequence reads: CATSRDGLAGPQWDNEQFF. The CDR3 nucleotides are TGTGCCACCAGCAGAGATGGGCTAGCGGGCCCCCAATGGGACAATGAGCAGTTCTTC.